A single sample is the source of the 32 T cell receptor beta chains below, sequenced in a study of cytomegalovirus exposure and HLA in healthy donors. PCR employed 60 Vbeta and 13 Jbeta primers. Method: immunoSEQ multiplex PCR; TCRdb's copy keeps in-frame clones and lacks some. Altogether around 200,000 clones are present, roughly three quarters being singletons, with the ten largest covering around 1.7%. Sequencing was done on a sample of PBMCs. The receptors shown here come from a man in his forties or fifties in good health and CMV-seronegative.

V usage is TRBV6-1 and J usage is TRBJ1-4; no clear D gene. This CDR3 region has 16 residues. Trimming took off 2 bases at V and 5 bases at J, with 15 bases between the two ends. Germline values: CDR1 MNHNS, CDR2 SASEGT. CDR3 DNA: TGTGCCAGCAGTGAATCCTACAGTCGGCAGAATGAAAAACTGTTTTTT. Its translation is CASSESYSRQNEKLFF.

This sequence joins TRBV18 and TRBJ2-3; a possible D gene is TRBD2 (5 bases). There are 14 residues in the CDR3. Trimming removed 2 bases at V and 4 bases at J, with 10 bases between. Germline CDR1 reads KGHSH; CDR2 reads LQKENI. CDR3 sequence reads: CASSPSLGADTQYF. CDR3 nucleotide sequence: TGTGCCAGCTCACCAAGCCTCGGGGCAGATACGCAGTATTTT.

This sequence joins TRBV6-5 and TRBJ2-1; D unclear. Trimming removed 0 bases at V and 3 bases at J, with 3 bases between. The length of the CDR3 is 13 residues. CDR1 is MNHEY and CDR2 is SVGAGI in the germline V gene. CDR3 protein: CASSYSVYNEQFF. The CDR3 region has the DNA TGTGCCAGCAGTTACTCCGTCTACAATGAGCAGTTCTTC.

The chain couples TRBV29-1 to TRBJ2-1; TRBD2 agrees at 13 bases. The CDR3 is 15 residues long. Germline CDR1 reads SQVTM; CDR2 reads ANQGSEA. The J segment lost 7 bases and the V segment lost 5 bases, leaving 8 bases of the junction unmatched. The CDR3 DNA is TGCAGCGTTTACGACCGGACTAGCGGGAGAAATGAGCAGTTCTTC. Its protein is CSVYDRTSGRNEQFF.

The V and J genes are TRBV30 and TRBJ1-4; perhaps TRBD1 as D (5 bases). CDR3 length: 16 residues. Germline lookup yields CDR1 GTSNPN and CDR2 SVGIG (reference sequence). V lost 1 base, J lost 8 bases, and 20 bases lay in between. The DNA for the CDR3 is TGTGCCTGGAGTGCCAGATTGGACACCCTGGAGGAAAAACTGTTTTTT. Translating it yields CAWSARLDTLEEKLFF. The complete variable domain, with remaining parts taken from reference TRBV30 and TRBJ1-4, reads SQTIHQWPATLVQPVGSPLSLECTVEGTSNPNLYWYRQAAGRGLQLLFYSVGIGQISSEVPQNLSASRPQDRQFILSSKKLLLSDSGFYLCAWSARLDTLEEKLFFGSGTQLSVL.

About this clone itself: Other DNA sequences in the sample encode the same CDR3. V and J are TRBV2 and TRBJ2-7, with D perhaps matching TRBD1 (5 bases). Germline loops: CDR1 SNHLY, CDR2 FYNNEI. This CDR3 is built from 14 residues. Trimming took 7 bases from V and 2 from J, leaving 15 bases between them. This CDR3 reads CASKAPNRPYEQYF. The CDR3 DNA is TGTGCCAGCAAAGCACCGAACAGGCCCTACGAGCAGTACTTC.

CDR3 DNA: TGTGCCAGTAGTACCCGAAATAGCGGGTCCTACAATGAGCAGTTCTTC. Its protein product is CASSTRNSGSYNEQFF. The V and J genes are TRBV19 and TRBJ2-1; 7 positions agree with TRBD2. V was pared by 4 bases and J by 1 base, with 7 bases of the junction left unmatched. Germline CDR1 and CDR2: LNHDA and SQIVND (reference sequence). The CDR3 spans 16 residues.

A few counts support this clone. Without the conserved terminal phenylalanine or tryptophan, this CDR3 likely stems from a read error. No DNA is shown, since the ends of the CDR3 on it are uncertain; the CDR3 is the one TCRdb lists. The CDR3 protein is CASSKGVRARSGVFV. The J gene is TRBJ1-5, the V gene TRBV21-1. TRBV21-1 is deemed a pseudogene. 15 amino acids form the CDR3, both terminal residues included.

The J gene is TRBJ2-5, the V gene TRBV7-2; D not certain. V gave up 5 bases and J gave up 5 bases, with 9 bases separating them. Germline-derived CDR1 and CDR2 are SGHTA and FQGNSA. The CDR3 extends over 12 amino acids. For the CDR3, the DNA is TGTGCCAGCAGCACCAGATGGGAGACCCAGTACTTC. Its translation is CASSTRWETQYF.

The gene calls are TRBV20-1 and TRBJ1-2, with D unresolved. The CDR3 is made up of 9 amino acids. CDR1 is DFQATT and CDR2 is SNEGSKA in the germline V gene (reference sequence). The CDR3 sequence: CRSGDGYTF. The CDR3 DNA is TGCAGAAGCGGGGATGGCTACACCTTC.

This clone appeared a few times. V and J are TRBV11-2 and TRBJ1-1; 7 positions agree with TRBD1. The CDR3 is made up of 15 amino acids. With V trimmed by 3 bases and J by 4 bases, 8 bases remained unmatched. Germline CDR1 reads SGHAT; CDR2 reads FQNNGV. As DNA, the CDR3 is TGTGCCAGCAGCTTTCAGGCTGACAGGGCCACTGAAGCTTTCTTT. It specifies CASSFQADRATEAFF.

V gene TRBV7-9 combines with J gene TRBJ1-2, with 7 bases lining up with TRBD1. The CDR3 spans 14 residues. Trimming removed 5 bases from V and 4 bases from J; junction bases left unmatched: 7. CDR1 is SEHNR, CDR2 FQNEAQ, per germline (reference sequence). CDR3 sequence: CASSPGTVFYGYTF. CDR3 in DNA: TGTGCCAGCAGCCCCGGGACAGTTTTCTATGGCTACACCTTC.

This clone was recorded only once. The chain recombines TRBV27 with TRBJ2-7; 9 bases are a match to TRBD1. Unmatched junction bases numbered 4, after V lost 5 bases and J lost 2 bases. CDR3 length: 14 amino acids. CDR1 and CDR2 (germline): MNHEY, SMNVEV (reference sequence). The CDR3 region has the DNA TGTGCCAGCAGTGGGACAGGGAGAGCCTACGAGCAGTACTTC. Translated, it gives CASSGTGRAYEQYF.

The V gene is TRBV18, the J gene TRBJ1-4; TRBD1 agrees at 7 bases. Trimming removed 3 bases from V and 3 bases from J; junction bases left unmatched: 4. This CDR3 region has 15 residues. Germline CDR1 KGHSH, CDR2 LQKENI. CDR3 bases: TGTGCCAGCTCACCGCAGAGGGGGCCTAATGAAAAACTGTTTTTT. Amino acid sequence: CASSPQRGPNEKLFF. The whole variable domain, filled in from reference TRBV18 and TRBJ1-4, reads NAGVMQNPRHLVRRRGQEARLRCSPMKGHSHVYWYRQLPEEGLKFMVYLQKENIIDESGMPKERFSAEFPKEGPSILRIQQVVRGDSAAYFCASSPQRGPNEKLFFGSGTQLSVL.

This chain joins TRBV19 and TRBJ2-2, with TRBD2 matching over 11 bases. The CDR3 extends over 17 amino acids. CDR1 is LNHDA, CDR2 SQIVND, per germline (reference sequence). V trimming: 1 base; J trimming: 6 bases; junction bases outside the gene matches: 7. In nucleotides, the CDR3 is TGTGCCAGTAGTATAGTTTCACTAGCGGGAGTGGCCGGGGAGCTGTTTTTT. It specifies CASSIVSLAGVAGELFF.

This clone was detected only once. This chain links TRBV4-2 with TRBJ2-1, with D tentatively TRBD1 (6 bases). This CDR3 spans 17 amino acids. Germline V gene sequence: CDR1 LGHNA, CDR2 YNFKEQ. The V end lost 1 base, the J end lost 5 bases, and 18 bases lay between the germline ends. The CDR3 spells CASSQAREGRGNNEQFF. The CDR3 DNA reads TGTGCCAGCAGCCAAGCCCGAGAAGGCAGGGGCAACAATGAGCAGTTCTTC.

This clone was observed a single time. The CDR3 sequence is CASSPGTGDYEQYF. The CDR3 DNA reads as TGTGCCAGCAGCCCCGGGACAGGGGATTACGAGCAGTACTTC. The rearrangement uses TRBV27 and TRBJ2-7; 10 bases fit TRBD1. Per germline, CDR1 MNHEY and CDR2 SMNVEV (reference sequence). The CDR3 runs 14 residues. V lost 6 bases and J lost 4; bases outside the gene matches: 6.

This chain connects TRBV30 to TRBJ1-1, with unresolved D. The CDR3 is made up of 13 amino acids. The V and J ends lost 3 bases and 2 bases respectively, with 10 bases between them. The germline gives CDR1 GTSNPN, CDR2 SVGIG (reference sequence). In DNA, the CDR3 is TGTGCCTGGAGGTCCACTCTCAACACTGAAGCTTTCTTT. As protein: CAWRSTLNTEAFF. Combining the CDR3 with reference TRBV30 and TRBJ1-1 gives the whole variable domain SQTIHQWPATLVQPVGSPLSLECTVEGTSNPNLYWYRQAAGRGLQLLFYSVGIGQISSEVPQNLSASRPQDRQFILSSKKLLLSDSGFYLCAWRSTLNTEAFFGQGTRLTVV.

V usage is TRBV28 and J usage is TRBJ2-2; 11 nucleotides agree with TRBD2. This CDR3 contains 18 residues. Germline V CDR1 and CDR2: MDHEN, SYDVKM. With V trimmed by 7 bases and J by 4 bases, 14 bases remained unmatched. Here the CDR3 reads CASTTRVAGGPGTGELFF. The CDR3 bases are TGTGCCAGCACCACTCGGGTAGCGGGAGGGCCGGGCACCGGGGAGCTGTTTTTT.

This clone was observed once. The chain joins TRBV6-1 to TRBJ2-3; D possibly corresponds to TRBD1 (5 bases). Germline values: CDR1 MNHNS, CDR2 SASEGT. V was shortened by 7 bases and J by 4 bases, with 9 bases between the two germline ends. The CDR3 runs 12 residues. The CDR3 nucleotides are TGTGCCAGCATGAAGGGGCCAGATACGCAGTATTTT. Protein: CASMKGPDTQYF.

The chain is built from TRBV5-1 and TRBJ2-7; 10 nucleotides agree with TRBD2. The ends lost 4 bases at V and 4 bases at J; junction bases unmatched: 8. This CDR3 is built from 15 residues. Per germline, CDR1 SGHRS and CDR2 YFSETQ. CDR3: CASSPDLAGVYEQYF. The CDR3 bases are TGCGCCAGCAGCCCTGACCTAGCGGGAGTGTACGAGCAGTACTTC.

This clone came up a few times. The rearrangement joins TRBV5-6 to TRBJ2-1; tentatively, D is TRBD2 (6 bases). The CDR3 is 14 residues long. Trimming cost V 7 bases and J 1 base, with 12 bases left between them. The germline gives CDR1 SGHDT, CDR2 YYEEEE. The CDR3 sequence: CASHGGVSYNEQFF. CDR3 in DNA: TGTGCCAGCCACGGCGGGGTGTCCTACAATGAGCAGTTCTTC.

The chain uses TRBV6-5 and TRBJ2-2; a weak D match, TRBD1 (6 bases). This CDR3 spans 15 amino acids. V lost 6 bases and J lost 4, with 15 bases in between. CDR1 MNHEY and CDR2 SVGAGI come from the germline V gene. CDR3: CASSRMGAGTGELFF. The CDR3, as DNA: TGTGCCAGCAGCCGTATGGGGGCAGGCACCGGGGAGCTGTTTTTT.

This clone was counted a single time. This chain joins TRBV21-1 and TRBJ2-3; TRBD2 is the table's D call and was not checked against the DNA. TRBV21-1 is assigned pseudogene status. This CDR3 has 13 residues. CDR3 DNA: TGTGCCCCCCGGGCGGGGGGCACAGATACGCAGTATTTT. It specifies CAPRAGGTDTQYF.

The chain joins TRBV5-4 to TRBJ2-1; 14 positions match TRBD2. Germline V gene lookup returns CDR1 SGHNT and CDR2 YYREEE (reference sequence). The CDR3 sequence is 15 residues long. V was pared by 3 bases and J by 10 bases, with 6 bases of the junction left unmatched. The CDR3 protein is CASSSGTSGSSEQFF. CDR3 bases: TGTGCCAGCAGCTCGGGGACTAGCGGGAGTAGCGAGCAGTTCTTC.

CDR3 protein: CASSPLGEGNGYTF. The DNA of the CDR3 is TGTGCCAGCTCACCGCTGGGGGAGGGTAATGGCTACACCTTC. V and J are TRBV18 and TRBJ1-2, with D perhaps TRBD1 (5 bases). The V end was cut by 3 bases, the J end by 6 bases, with 14 bases between. Germline V gene lookup returns CDR1 KGHSH and CDR2 LQKENI. The length of the CDR3 is 14 residues.

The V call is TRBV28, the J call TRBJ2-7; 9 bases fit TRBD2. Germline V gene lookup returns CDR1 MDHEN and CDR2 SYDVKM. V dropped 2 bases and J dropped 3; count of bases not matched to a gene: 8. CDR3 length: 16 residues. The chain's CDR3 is CASSLPFGREGYEQYF. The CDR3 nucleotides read TGTGCCAGCAGTTTACCCTTTGGGCGGGAGGGCTACGAGCAGTACTTC.

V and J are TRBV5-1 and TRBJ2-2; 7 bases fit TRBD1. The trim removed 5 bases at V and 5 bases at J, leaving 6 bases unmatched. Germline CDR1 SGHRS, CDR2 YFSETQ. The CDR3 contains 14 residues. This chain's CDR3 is CASSSDRATGELFF. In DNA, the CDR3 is TGCGCCAGCAGTTCCGACAGGGCAACCGGGGAGCTGTTTTTT.

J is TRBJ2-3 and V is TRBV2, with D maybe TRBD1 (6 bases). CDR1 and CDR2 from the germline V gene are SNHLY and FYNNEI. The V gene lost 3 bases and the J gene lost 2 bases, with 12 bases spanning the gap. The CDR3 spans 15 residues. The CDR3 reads CASSDPRGHTDTQYF. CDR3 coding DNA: TGTGCCAGCAGTGACCCCAGGGGCCACACAGATACGCAGTATTTT.

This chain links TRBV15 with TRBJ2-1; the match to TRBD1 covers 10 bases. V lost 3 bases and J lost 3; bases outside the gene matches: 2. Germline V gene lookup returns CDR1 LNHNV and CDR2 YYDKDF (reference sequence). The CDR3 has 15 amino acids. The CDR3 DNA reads TGTGCCACCAGCAGGACAGGGGGCTACTACAATGAGCAGTTCTTC. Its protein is CATSRTGGYYNEQFF.

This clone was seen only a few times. The CDR3 loop is CASSPGWIDEQYF. The CDR3 DNA follows: TGTGCCAGCAGCCCGGGATGGATCGACGAGCAGTACTTC. This chain links TRBV11-2 with TRBJ2-7; weak D call: TRBD2 (5 bases). Germline lookup yields CDR1 SGHAT and CDR2 FQNNGV. The V end lost 5 bases, the J end lost 5 bases, and 13 bases lay between the germline ends. The CDR3 length is 13 residues.

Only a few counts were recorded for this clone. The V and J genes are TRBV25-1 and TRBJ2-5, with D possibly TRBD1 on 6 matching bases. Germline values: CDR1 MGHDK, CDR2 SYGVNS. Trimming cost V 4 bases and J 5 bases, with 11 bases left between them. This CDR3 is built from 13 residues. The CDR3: CASSVLGGETQYF. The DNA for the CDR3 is TGTGCCAGCAGTGTGCTTGGGGGCGAGACCCAGTACTTC.